The sequence of this T cell receptor (beta chain) was determined in a study of early T cells in non-severe SARS-CoV-2 infection. Whole-study context: The sequenced material was bulk RNA from unsorted whole blood, and its chains were unpaired. Findings and limits, study-wide: VDJdb-based matching was biased toward anti-spike CD8 responses and missed private and CD4 specificities.

This clonotype was counted many times. Antigen specificity is unknown. This CDR3 is built from 15 residues. V shed 3 bases and J 6 bases; nucleotides not matched to a gene: 5. In germline, CDR1 is ENHRY, CDR2 SYGVKD. Individual cDNA molecules received unique molecular identifiers during library preparation. From the 5' RACE reads, TCRdb called clonotypes with MiXCR, one entry per CDR3 protein. The sample has 60,000 to 75,000 distinct CDR3 sequences, approximately 10% seen once. The V and J genes are TRBV10-3 and TRBJ1-6, with 7 bases lining up with TRBD1. This TCR was recovered from an adult who was a healthcare worker with PCR-confirmed SARS-CoV-2 infection or an uninfected control (not recorded which). Sequenced here: whole blood, sampled at baseline. The CDR3: CAISEMGQLNSPLHF. The DNA of the CDR3 is TGTGCCATCAGTGAAATGGGACAGCTTAATTCACCCCTCCACTTT.